This T cell receptor beta chain was sequenced in a study of metastatic and nonmetastatic thyroid tumors. As originally analysed: Clinicopathological groups supplied CDR3 differences that were used to build a distant-metastasis classifier for papillary thyroid cancer. Via MiXCR, TCRdb re-called the PCR reads. None of the V and J calls come from the authors' own analysis; TCRdb made them. The table records tens of thousands of clones, around 25% of them present only once. CDR3 length: 16 amino acids. CDR1 and CDR2 from the germline V gene are MNHEY and SMNVEV (reference sequence). Regarding this clone: Its antigen is still unknown. One junction end does not reproduce the germline sequence, and a read error may be involved.

Each patient came to thyroid surgery without any prior treatment (of any kind). Overall study results and limits: The reported finding was significantly higher TCR beta diversity in malignant thyroid tumors relative to benign nodules, in blood and tumor.

Sequencing was carried out using blood. The chain employs TRBV27 and TRBJ2-2, with 15 bases fitting TRBD2. This receptor was taken from a female donor with papillary thyroid cancer or a benign thyroid nodule (not recorded which). Some clones in this sample may be carry-over from other donors' samples. The CDR3 loop reads CASGARGLAGGGEMFF. CDR3 bases: TGTGCCAGCGGGGCCCGGGGACTAGCGGGAGGAGGGGAGATGTTTTTT.